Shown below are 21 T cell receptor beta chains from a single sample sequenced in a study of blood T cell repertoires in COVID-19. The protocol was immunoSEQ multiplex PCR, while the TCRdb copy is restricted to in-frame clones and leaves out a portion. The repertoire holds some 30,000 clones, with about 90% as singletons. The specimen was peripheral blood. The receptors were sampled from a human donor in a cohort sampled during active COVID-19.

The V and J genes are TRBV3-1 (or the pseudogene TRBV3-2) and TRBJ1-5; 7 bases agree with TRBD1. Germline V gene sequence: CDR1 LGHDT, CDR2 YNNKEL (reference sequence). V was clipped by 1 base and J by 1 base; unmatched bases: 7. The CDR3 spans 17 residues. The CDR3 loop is CASSQVRQGISNQPQHF. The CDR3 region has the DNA TGTGCCAGCAGCCAAGTAAGACAGGGTATCAGCAATCAGCCCCAGCATTTT.

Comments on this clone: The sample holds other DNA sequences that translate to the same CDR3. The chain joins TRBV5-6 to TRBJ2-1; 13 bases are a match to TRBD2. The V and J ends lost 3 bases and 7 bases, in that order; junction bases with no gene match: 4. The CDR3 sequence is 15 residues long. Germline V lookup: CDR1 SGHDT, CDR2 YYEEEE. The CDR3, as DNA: TGTGCCAGCAGCTCACTAGCGGGGGGGTGGAATGAGCAGTTCTTC. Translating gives CASSSLAGGWNEQFF. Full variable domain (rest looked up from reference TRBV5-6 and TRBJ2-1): DAGVTQSPTHLIKTRGQQVTLRCSPKSGHDTVSWYQQALGQGPQFIFQYYEEEERQRGNFPDRFSGHQFPNYSSELNVNALLLGDSALYLCASSSLAGGWNEQFFGPGTRLTVL.

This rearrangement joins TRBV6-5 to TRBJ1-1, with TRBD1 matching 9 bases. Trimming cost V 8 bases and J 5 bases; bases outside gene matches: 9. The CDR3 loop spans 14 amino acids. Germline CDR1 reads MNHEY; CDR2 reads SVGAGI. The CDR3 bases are TGTGCCAGCTATACCGGGACAGGGAAGACTGAAGCTTTCTTT. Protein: CASYTGTGKTEAFF.

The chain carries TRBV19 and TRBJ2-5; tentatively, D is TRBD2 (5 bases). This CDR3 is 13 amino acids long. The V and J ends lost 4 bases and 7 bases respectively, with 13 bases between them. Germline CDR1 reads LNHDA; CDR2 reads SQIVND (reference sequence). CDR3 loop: CASSTVIRGTQYF. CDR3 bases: TGTGCCAGTAGTACTGTAATCCGGGGGACCCAGTACTTC. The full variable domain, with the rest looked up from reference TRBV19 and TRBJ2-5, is DGGITQSPKYLFRKEGQNVTLSCEQNLNHDAMYWYRQDPGQGLRLIYYSQIVNDFQKGDIAEGYSVSREKKESFPLTVTSAQKNPTAFYLCASSTVIRGTQYFGPGTRLLVL.

The CDR3 loop reads CASSYSSTGDLNTEAFF. The CDR3 bases are TGTGCCAGCAGTTACTCGAGCACAGGGGACTTGAACACTGAAGCTTTCTTT. The genes are TRBV6-2 or TRBV6-3 and TRBJ1-1; 7 bases are a match to TRBD1. J gave up 0 bases and V 0 bases, and 7 bases lay outside the gene matches. The CDR3 is made up of 17 amino acids. Germline V gene lookup returns CDR1 MNHEY and CDR2 SVGEGT.

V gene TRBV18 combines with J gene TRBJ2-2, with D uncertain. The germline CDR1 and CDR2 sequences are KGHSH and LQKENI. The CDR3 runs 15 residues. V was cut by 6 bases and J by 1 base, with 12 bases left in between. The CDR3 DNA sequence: TGTGCCAGCTCTCCTTCCGGTGGGAACACCGGGGAGCTGTTTTTT. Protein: CASSPSGGNTGELFF.

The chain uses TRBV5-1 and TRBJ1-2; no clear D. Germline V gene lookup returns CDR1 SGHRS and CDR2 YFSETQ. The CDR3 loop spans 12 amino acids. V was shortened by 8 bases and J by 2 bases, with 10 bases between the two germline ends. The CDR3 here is CASRGANYGYTF. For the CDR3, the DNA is TGCGCCAGTCGTGGAGCGAACTATGGCTACACCTTC. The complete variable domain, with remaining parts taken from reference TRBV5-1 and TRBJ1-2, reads KAGVTQTPRYLIKTRGQQVTLSCSPISGHRSVSWYQQTPGQGLQFLFEYFSETQRNKGNFPGRFSGRQFSNSRSEMNVSTLELGDSALYLCASRGANYGYTFGSGTRLTVV.

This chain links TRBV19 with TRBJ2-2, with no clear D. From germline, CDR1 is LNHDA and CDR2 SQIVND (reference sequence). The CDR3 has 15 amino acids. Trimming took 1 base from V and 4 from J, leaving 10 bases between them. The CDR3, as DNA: TGTGCCAGTAGTATAGGGCTCGGGTTCACCGGGGAGCTGTTTTTT. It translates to CASSIGLGFTGELFF.

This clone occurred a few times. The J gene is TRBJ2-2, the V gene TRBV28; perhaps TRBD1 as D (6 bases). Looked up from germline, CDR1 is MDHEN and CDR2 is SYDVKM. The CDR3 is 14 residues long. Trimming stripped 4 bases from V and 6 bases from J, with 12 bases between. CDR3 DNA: TGTGCCAGCAGTTCCACAACAGGGCCCGGGGAGCTGTTTTTT. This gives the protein CASSSTTGPGELFF.

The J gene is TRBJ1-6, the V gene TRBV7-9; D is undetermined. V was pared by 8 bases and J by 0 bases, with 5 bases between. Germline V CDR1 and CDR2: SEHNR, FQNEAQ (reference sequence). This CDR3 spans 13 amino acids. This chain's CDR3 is CASGRSYNSPLHF. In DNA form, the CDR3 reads TGTGCCAGCGGGCGCTCCTATAATTCACCCCTCCACTTT.

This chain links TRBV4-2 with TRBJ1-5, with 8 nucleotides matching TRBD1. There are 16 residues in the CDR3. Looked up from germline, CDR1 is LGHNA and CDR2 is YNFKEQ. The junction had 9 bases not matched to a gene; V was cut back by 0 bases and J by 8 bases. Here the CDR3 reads CASSQERSGGAEPQHF. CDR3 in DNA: TGTGCCAGCAGCCAAGAAAGATCAGGGGGCGCGGAGCCCCAGCATTTT.

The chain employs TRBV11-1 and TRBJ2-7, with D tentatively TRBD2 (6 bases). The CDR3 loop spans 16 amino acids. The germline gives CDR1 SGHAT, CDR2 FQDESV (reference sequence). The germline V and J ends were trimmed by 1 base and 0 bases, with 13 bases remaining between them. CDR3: CASSLVGSGGSYEQYF. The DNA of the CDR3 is TGTGCCAGCAGCTTAGTGGGTAGCGGCGGCTCCTACGAGCAGTACTTC.

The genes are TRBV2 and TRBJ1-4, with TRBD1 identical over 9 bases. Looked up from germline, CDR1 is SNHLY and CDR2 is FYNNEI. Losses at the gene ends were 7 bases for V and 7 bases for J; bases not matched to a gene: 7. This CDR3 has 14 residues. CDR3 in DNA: TGTGCCAGCACCAGGGACAGGGCGGTTGAAAAACTGTTTTTT. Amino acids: CASTRDRAVEKLFF.

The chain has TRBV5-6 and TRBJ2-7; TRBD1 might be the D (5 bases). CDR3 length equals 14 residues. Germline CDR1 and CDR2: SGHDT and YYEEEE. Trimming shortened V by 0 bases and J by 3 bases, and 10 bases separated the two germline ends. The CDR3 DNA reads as TGTGCCAGCAGCTTGGGTGGCAGGGTCTACGAGCAGTACTTC. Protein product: CASSLGGRVYEQYF. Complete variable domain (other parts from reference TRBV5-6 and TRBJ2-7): DAGVTQSPTHLIKTRGQQVTLRCSPKSGHDTVSWYQQALGQGPQFIFQYYEEEERQRGNFPDRFSGHQFPNYSSELNVNALLLGDSALYLCASSLGGRVYEQYFGPGTRLTVT.

The CDR3 loop is CAISEWGGGGYTF. In nucleotides, the CDR3 is TGTGCCATCAGTGAGTGGGGGGGCGGAGGCTACACCTTC. This chain links TRBV10-3 with TRBJ1-2, with a possible D match to TRBD1 (6 bases). Trimming stripped 1 base from V and 8 bases from J, with 11 bases between. Germline V lookup: CDR1 ENHRY, CDR2 SYGVKD. The CDR3 consists of 13 residues.

The CDR3 is CASSLRGTEAFF. CDR3 bases: TGTGCCAGCAGCTTAAGGGGAACTGAAGCTTTCTTT. V and J are TRBV7-2 and TRBJ1-1; D might be TRBD1 (5 bases). Between the trimmed V and J ends, which lost 2 bases and 5 bases, there was a span of 6 bases. CDR3 length equals 12 residues. Germline CDR1 and CDR2: SGHTA and FQGNSA.

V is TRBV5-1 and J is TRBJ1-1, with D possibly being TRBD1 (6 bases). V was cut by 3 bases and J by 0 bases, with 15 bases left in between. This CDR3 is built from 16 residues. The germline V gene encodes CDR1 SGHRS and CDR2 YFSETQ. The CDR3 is CASSWRAGAVNTEAFF. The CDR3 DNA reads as TGCGCCAGCAGCTGGAGGGCGGGGGCGGTGAACACTGAAGCTTTCTTT.

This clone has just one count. The CDR3 DNA reads TGTGCCAGTAGTGGAATGGAGTTCGCAGATACGCAGTATTTT. It translates to CASSGMEFADTQYF. This chain uses TRBV19 with TRBJ2-3; D not certain. CDR1 is LNHDA, CDR2 SQIVND, per germline (reference sequence). The CDR3 loop spans 14 amino acids. The V end lost 5 bases, the J end lost 4 bases, and 13 bases lay between the germline ends.

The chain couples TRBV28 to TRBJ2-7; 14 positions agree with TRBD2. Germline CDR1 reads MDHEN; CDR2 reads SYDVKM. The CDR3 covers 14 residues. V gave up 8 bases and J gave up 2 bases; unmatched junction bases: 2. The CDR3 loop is CASGTSGRTYEQYF. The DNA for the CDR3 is TGTGCCAGCGGGACTAGCGGGAGAACCTACGAGCAGTACTTC.

The CDR3 DNA is TGTGCCACCAGCAGAGATCTTGAACGGGAAGCTTTCTTT. Translated, it gives CATSRDLEREAFF. This chain links TRBV15 with TRBJ1-1, with D unresolved. There are 13 residues in the CDR3. The germline gives CDR1 LNHNV, CDR2 YYDKDF (reference sequence). The V and J ends lost 0 bases and 8 bases respectively, with 10 bases between them. Filled out from reference TRBV15 and TRBJ1-1, the complete variable domain reads DAMVIQNPRYQVTQFGKPVTLSCSQTLNHNVMYWYQQKSSQAPKLLFHYYDKDFNNEADTPDNFQSRRPNTSFCFLDIRSPGLGDTAMYLCATSRDLEREAFFGQGTRLTVV.

Here the CDR3 DNA reads TGTGCCAGCACTACGGGACAGGGGAACGAGCAGTACTTC. Translated, it gives CASTTGQGNEQYF. The chain combines TRBV12-3 or TRBV12-4 with TRBJ2-7; 10 bases are a match to TRBD1. The CDR3 runs 13 residues. V lost 7 bases to trimming and J lost 5 bases; unmatched junction nucleotides: 5.